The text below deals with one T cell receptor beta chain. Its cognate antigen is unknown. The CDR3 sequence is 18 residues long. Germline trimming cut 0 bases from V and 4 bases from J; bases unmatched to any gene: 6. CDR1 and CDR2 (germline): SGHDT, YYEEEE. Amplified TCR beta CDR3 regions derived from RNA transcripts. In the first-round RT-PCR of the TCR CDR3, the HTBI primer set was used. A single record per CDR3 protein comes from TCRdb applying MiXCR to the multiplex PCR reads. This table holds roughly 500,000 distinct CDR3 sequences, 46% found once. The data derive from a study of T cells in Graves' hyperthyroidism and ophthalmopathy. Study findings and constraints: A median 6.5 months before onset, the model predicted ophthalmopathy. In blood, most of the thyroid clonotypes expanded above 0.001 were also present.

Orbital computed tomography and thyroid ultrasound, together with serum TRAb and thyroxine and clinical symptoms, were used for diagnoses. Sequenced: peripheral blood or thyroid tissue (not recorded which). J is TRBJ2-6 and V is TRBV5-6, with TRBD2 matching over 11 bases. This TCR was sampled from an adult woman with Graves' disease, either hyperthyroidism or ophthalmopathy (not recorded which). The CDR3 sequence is CASSLELAGGTGANVLTF. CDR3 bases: TGTGCCAGCAGCTTGGAGTTAGCGGGAGGGACCGGGGCCAACGTCCTGACTTTC.